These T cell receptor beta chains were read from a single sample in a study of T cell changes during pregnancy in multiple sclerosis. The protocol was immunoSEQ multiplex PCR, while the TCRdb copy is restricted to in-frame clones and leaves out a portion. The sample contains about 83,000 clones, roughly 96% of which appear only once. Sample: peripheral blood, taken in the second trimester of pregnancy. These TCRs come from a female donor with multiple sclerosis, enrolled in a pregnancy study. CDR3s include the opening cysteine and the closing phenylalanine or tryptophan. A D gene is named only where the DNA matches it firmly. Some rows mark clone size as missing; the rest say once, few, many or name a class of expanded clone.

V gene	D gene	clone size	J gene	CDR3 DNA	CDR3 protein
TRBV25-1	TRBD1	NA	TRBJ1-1	TGTGCCAGCAGTCTGCCTCGCGGGGCAGGGGGCACTGAAGCTTTCTTT	CASSLPRGAGGTEAFF
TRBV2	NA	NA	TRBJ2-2	TGTGCCAGCAGTGCCAGGGCCCTTAACACCGGGGAGCTGTTTTTT	CASSARALNTGELFF
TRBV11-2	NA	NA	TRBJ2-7	TGTGCCAGCAGCTTATCCAGAGGAGGATACGAGCAGTACTTC	CASSLSRGGYEQYF
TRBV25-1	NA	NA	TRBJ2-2	TGTGCCAGCAGTGAAGGCAGGGGGGTCACCGGGGAGCTGTTTTTT	CASSEGRGVTGELFF
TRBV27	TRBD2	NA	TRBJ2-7	TGTGCCAGCAAAGCGGGAGGGGGGGACGAGCAGTACTTC	CASKAGGGDEQYF
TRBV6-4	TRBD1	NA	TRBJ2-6	TGTGCCAGCAGTGACTCTCCCTACAGGGGGGTTTCTGGGGCCAACGTCCTGACTTTC	CASSDSPYRGVSGANVLTF
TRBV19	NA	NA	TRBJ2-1	TGTGCCGGGAGCAGCCAACCTCCCTACAATGAGCAGTTCTTC	CAGSSQPPYNEQFF
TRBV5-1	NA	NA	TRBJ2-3	TGCGCCAGCAGCTTGGCTGGGCCAGATACGCAGTATTTT	CASSLAGPDTQYF
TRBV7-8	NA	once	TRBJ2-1	TGTGCCAGCAGCTTAGCTTCGGACTGGGATGAGCAGTTCTTC	CASSLASDWDEQFF
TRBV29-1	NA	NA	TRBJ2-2	TGCAGCGTTGACCCAGGATCCGGGGAGCTGTTTTTT	CSVDPGSGELFF
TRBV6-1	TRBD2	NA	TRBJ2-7	TGTGCCAGCAACCAGGGACTAGCGGGCGCCTACGAGCAGTACTTC	CASNQGLAGAYEQYF
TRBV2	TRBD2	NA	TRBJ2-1	TGTGCCAGCAGTGGACTAGCGGGAGGGCCCATCGGATTGGATGAGCAGTTCTTC	CASSGLAGGPIGLDEQFF
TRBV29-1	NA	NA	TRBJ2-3	TGCAGCGTTGAAGGCAGGGTGGCAGATACGCAGTATTTT	CSVEGRVADTQYF
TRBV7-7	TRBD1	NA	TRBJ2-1	TGTGCCAGCAGCGCCGGGACAGGGGGTGACAATGAGCAGTTCTTC	CASSAGTGGDNEQFF
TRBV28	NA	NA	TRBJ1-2	TGTGCCAGCAGTTCCCTCTATGGCTACACCTTC	CASSSLYGYTF
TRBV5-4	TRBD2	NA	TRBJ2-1	TGTGCCAGCAGCTTACGGCGGGAGGGCTACAATGAGCAGTTCTTC	CASSLRREGYNEQFF
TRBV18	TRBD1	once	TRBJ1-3	TGTGCCAGCTCGCCTGCCGGGACAGGGAGGAACACCATATATTTT	CASSPAGTGRNTIYF
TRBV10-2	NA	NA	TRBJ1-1	TGCGCCAGCAGCTCGAACACTGAAGCTTTCTTT	CASSSNTEAFF
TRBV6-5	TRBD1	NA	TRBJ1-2	TGTGCCAGCAGCTCGCCGGGACAGGTTGGCTACACCTTC	CASSSPGQVGYTF
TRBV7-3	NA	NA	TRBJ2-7	TGTGCCAGCAGCTTAACAACAGGCGGCGAGCAGTACTTC	CASSLTTGGEQYF
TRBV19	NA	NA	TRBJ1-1	TGTGCCAGTAGTATAAGCGGGCAGGGGAACACTGAAGCTTTCTTT	CASSISGQGNTEAFF
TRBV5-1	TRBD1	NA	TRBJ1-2	TGCGCCAGCAGCTCTAGTGGACAGGGGGCGTTTGGCTACACCTTC	CASSSSGQGAFGYTF
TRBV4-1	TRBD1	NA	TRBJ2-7	TGCGCCAGCAGCCAGCCGGGACAGTACTCCTACGAGCAGTACTTC	CASSQPGQYSYEQYF
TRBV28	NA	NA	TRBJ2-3	TGTGCCAGCAGCTCCGGGACTCTTTCCCCTGCGCAGTATTTT	CASSSGTLSPAQYF
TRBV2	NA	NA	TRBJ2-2	TGTGCCAGCAGTGAAATCCGGGGGAACACCGGGGAGCTGTTTTTT	CASSEIRGNTGELFF
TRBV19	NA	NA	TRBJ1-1	TGTGCCAGTAGCACCTCCCGGGGCACTGAAGCTTTCTTT	CASSTSRGTEAFF
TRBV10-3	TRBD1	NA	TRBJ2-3	TGTGCCATCAGCGCAGACAGGGGAGATACGCAGTATTTT	CAISADRGDTQYF
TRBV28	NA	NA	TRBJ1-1	TGTGCCAGCAGCGGTCTCATAGGGCGGGGGAACACTGAAGCTTTCTTT	CASSGLIGRGNTEAFF
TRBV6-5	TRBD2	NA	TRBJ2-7	TGTGCCAGCAGGCCCGGACTAGCGGGAGTGAACGAGCAGTACTTC	CASRPGLAGVNEQYF
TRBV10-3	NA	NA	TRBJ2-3	TGTGCCATCAGTGTGTCAGCGGGTCTGGGGACAGATACGCAGTATTTT	CAISVSAGLGTDTQYF
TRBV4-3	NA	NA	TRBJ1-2	TGCGCCAGCAGCCAAGATCTTGGACAGAGTTATGGCTACACCTTC	CASSQDLGQSYGYTF
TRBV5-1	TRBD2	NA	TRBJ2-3	TGCGCCAGCAGCTTACTAGCGGGAGGGACAGATACGCAGTATTTT	CASSLLAGGTDTQYF
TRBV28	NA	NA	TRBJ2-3	TGTGCCAGCAGTTTTAGAGTCCTTCACACAGATACGCAGTATTTT	CASSFRVLHTDTQYF
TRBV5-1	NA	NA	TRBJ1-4	TGCGCCAGCAGGGGAGGAGCTAATGAAAAACTGTTTTTT	CASRGGANEKLFF
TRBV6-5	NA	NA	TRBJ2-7	TGCGAGCCATTAGGCGGTGGAGCAGACTACGAGCAGTACTTC	CEPLGGGADYEQYF
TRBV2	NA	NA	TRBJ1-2	TGTGCCAGCACTACAGGTATTTCCTATGGCTACACCTTC	CASTTGISYGYTF
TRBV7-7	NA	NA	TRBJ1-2	TGTGCCAGCAGCTTAGGCGGGGCCTATGGCTACACCTTC	CASSLGGAYGYTF
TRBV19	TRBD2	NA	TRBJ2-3	TGTGCCAGTAGTATGAGGACTAGCGGAGGCACAGATACGCAGTATTTT	CASSMRTSGGTDTQYF
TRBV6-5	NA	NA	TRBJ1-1	TGTGCCAGCAGTTACTTACGGGAGAACACTGAAGCTTTCTTT	CASSYLRENTEAFF
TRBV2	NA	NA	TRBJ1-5	TGTGCCAGCAGTGAAGTTGACCGGGGTTATCTTCAGCCCCAGCATTTT	CASSEVDRGYLQPQHF
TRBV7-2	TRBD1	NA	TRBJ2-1	TGTGCCAGCACCCAGGGCCTGGACAGGAATGAGCAGTTCTTC	CASTQGLDRNEQFF
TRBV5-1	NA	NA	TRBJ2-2	TGCGCCAGCAGAACGGCGAACACCGGGGAGCTGTTTTTT	CASRTANTGELFF
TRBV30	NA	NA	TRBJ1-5	TGTGCCTGGAGTGGAGGAGCCGGACAGCCCCAGCATTTT	CAWSGGAGQPQHF
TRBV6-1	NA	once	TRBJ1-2	TGTGCCAGCAGTGAAGAGGGGCCTCGCTATGGCTACACCTTC	CASSEEGPRYGYTF
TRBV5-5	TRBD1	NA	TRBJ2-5	TGTGCCAGCAGCCCGGACAGGGGGCTTGGGGAGACCCAGTACTTC	CASSPDRGLGETQYF
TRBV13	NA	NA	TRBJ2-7	TGTGCCAGCAGCCATATACAGCTTTACGAGCAGTACTTC	CASSHIQLYEQYF
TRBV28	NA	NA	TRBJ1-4	TGTGCCATCTCCTCGGCGGGGAGGGAAAAACTGTTTTTT	CAISSAGREKLFF
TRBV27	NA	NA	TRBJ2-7	TGTGCCAGCAGTTACCAAAGCCCCTACGAGCAGTACTTC	CASSYQSPYEQYF
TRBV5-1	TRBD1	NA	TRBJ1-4	TGCGCCAGCAGCTCACCGGTAGGGACAGGGGGCGAAAAACTGTTTTTT	CASSSPVGTGGEKLFF
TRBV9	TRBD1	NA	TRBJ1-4	TGTGCCAGCAGCGTATCCGGGACAGGGGATGAAAAACTGTTTTTT	CASSVSGTGDEKLFF
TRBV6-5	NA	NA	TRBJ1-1	TGTGCCAGCAGTTACGGCGCAGGGGTGAACACTGAAGCTTTCTTT	CASSYGAGVNTEAFF
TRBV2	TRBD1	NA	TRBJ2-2	TGTGCCAGCAGTGATGGACAGGGGGTTGGAACCGGGGAGCTGTTTTTT	CASSDGQGVGTGELFF
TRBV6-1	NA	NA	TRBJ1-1	TGTGCCAGCAGTGCTCGGGTTGAGATGAACACTGAAGCTTTCTTT	CASSARVEMNTEAFF
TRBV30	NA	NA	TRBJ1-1	TGTGCCTGGAGTGTAGAGGGGGGGGTGTCTGAAGCTTTCTTT	CAWSVEGGVSEAFF
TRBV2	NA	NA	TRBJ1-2	TGTGCCAGCAGTGAGAGTCCGGCGGCGTATGGCTACACCTTC	CASSESPAAYGYTF